Below, 3 T cell receptor beta chains from the same sample are listed, as sequenced in a study of cytomegalovirus exposure and HLA in healthy donors. Researchers ran the PCR with 60 Vbeta and 13 Jbeta primers. The protocol was immunoSEQ multiplex PCR, while the TCRdb copy is restricted to in-frame clones and leaves out a portion. The sample contains about 87,000 clones, around 70% of which appear only once. The specimen sequenced was PBMCs. The receptor set was obtained from a man in his thirties or forties in good health and CMV-seropositive.

This chain links TRBV30 with TRBJ1-5; D possibly corresponds to TRBD1 (5 bases). Trimming removed 0 bases at V and 7 bases at J, with 13 bases between. This CDR3 contains 14 residues. The germline V gene encodes CDR1 GTSNPN and CDR2 SVGIG (reference sequence). This chain's CDR3 is CAWSVPRVGQPQHF. The CDR3 DNA reads as TGTGCCTGGAGTGTACCCAGGGTGGGGCAGCCCCAGCATTTT. Looking up the rest from reference TRBV30 and TRBJ1-5 gives the full variable domain: SQTIHQWPATLVQPVGSPLSLECTVEGTSNPNLYWYRQAAGRGLQLLFYSVGIGQISSEVPQNLSASRPQDRQFILSSKKLLLSDSGFYLCAWSVPRVGQPQHFGDGTRLSIL.

The chain employs TRBV10-2 and TRBJ1-4, with 11 bases matching TRBD1. The CDR3 extends over 17 amino acids. The trim removed 2 bases at V and 6 bases at J, leaving 8 bases unmatched. Germline V lookup: CDR1 WSHSY, CDR2 SAAADI. The CDR3 DNA sequence: TGCGCCAGCAGTGAGCGGGGGACAGGGGGTCCGTATGAAAAACTGTTTTTT. Its protein product is CASSERGTGGPYEKLFF.

The rearrangement joins TRBV28 to TRBJ1-4; unclear D gene. Trimming cost V 6 bases and J 4 bases, with 12 bases left between them. The germline gives CDR1 MDHEN, CDR2 SYDVKM. The length of the CDR3 is 14 residues. CDR3 residues: CASRSGGLNEKLFF. The CDR3 region has the DNA TGTGCCAGCAGATCGGGCGGGCTTAATGAAAAACTGTTTTTT.